This T cell receptor beta chain was obtained from a study of T cells in Graves' hyperthyroidism and ophthalmopathy. As for the study in general: Peripheral blood was obtained at initial diagnosis, preceding any treatment.

Germline-derived CDR1 and CDR2 are SNHLY and FYNNEI. The CDR3 runs 13 residues. V gave up 8 bases and J gave up 3 bases, with 14 bases separating them. The CDR3 regions of TCR beta were amplified from RNA transcripts. The study used the HTBI primer set for a first-round RT-PCR of the TCR CDR3. TCRdb recomputed calls from the multiplex PCR reads with MiXCR, one row per CDR3 protein. The sample contains under 350,000 distinct CDR3 sequences, about 14% of which appear only once. This clonotype occurred many times. Lactation, pregnancy, other autoimmune disease or uncontrolled infection excluded patients. The sequence was collected from a woman under 40 with Graves' hyperthyroidism that later progressed to Graves' ophthalmopathy. The sample taken for sequencing was blood. The chain is built from TRBV2 and TRBJ2-7, with D unclear. The CDR3 DNA is TGTGCCAGCGGTAAGGGATTTAGCTACGAGCAGTACTTC. Translation: CASGKGFSYEQYF.